The 29 T cell receptor beta chains below all came from one sample that was sequenced in a study of identical twins. TCRdb re-called the 5' RACE reads through MiXCR, storing one row per CDR3 protein. The sample yields about 700,000 distinct CDR3 sequences, 5.5% to 7.5% seen once. Sequencing used naive T cells sorted from blood. These receptors originate from a man aged 18 to 35 in good health.

This clonotype was detected ten times or more. This chain joins TRBV10-3 and TRBJ2-5; TRBD2 matches 7 bases. The V gene end was trimmed by 10 bases and the J gene end by 4 bases; junction bases not matched to a gene: 15. This CDR3 is 15 amino acids long. Germline V lookup: CDR1 ENHRY, CDR2 SYGVKD. In DNA form, the CDR3 reads TGTGCCACCCGTACGTCCGGGGGGAATGGAGAGACCCAGTACTTC. Its protein is CATRTSGGNGETQYF.

This clonotype was observed a few times. The genes are TRBV6-5 and TRBJ2-7; 8 nucleotides agree with TRBD2. The junction had 8 bases not matched to a gene; V was cut back by 2 bases and J by 5 bases. Germline V gene data show CDR1 as MNHEY and CDR2 as SVGAGI. This CDR3 is 15 amino acids long. CDR3 sequence reads: CASSYRSGRFDEQYV. The DNA for the CDR3 is TGTGCCAGCAGTTACAGGAGCGGGAGATTCGACGAGCAGTACGTC.

With regard to this clonotype: A read error may be the cause here, since a much bigger clone is one base away. This chain links TRBV5-1 with TRBJ2-1; D assignment may be TRBD1 or TRBD2 (8 bases each). The CDR3 spans 16 residues. V was clipped by 5 bases and J by 13 bases, with 28 bases between them. From germline, CDR1 is SGHRS and CDR2 YFSETQ. The CDR3 bases are TGCGCCAGCAGTCCTGGACAGGGTTCGGCGGGGGGTGACCAGTTCTTC. It encodes CASSPGQGSAGGDQFF.

This clonotype was recorded many times. V and J are TRBV27 and TRBJ2-1; D remains ambiguous. There are 12 residues in the CDR3. Germline CDR1 reads MNHEY; CDR2 reads SMNVEV (reference sequence). Trimming left V 0 bases short and J 9 bases short, with 6 bases between. The DNA of the CDR3 is TGTGCCAGCAGTTTATCAGCCCGTGAGCAGTTCTTC. Translation: CASSLSAREQFF.

This clonotype was observed at least ten times. The chain carries TRBV12-3 or TRBV12-4 and TRBJ2-2, with no clear D. Trimming cost V 3 bases and J 7 bases, with 6 bases left between them. The CDR3 extends over 12 amino acids. The CDR3 protein is CASSLIRGELFF. The CDR3 bases are TGTGCCAGCAGTTTGATTCGCGGGGAGCTGTTTTTT.

This clonotype has more than one count but fewer than ten. The chain is built from TRBV7-3 and TRBJ1-2; weak D call: TRBD1 (5 bases). Trimming took off 5 bases at V and 1 base at J, with 14 bases between the two ends. The CDR3 has 15 amino acids. CDR1 and CDR2 from the germline V gene are SGHTA and FQGTGA. The CDR3 DNA is TGTGCCAGCAGCGCCGGGGACGGACTTAACTATGGCTACACCTTC. This translates into CASSAGDGLNYGYTF.

In this sample, this clonotype turned up a few times. CDR3 nucleotide sequence: TGTGCCAGCAGCCGGGGGATGGGACGGAACACCGGGGAGCTGTTTTTT. It codes for CASSRGMGRNTGELFF. The rearrangement links TRBV3-1 to TRBJ2-2; tentatively, D is TRBD1 or TRBD2 (5 bases each). Germline V gene lookup returns CDR1 LGHDT and CDR2 YNNKEL (reference sequence). V gave up 4 bases and J gave up 1 base, with 13 bases separating them. There are 16 residues in the CDR3.

This clonotype showed up just a few times. The genes are TRBV21-1 and TRBJ2-7; TRBD1, the D gene given by the table, was not confirmed from the DNA. TRBV21-1 is labeled a pseudogene. The CDR3 length is 16 residues. CDR3 DNA: TGTGCCAGCAGCAAAGCCTCCCGGGACAGGGGCTACGAGCAGTACGTC. This codes for CASSKASRDRGYEQYV.

Many counts were recorded for this clonotype. The genes are TRBV20-1 and TRBJ2-2; 8 bases map to TRBD2. V trimming: 2 bases; J trimming: 3 bases; junction bases outside the gene matches: 5. Per germline, CDR1 DFQATT and CDR2 SNEGSKA (reference sequence). The CDR3 totals 15 residues. In DNA form, the CDR3 reads TGCAGTGCTAGATTGTTCGGGGGGGACACCGGGGAGCTGTTTTTT. Its protein product is CSARLFGGDTGELFF.

This chain links TRBV24-1 with TRBJ1-1; 7 bases map to TRBD1. CDR1 is KGHDR, CDR2 SFDVKD, per germline. The CDR3 is 13 residues long. J lost 0 bases, V lost 9 bases, and 3 bases had no gene match. The CDR3 nucleotides are TGTGCCACCCGAGACAGGGTGAACACTGAAGCTTTCTTT. Its translation: CATRDRVNTEAFF.

This clonotype has ten or more counts. V and J are TRBV5-1 and TRBJ2-1, with a possible D match to TRBD2 (5 bases). CDR1 is SGHRS, CDR2 YFSETQ, per germline. V was trimmed by 4 bases and J by 6 bases, leaving 8 bases between them. CDR3 size: 12 residues. This CDR3 reads CASSHSGNEQFF. CDR3 sequence (DNA): TGCGCCAGCAGCCACAGCGGCAATGAGCAGTTCTTC.

Many counts were recorded for this clonotype. The rearrangement uses TRBV6-5 and TRBJ1-1; D is unresolved. The CDR3 is 16 residues long. Trimming stripped 0 bases from V and 0 bases from J, with 11 bases between. Germline lookup yields CDR1 MNHEY and CDR2 SVGAGI. The chain's CDR3 is CASSYSEGSLNTEAFF. Written as DNA, the CDR3 is TGTGCCAGCAGTTACTCGGAGGGATCACTGAACACTGAAGCTTTCTTT.

This clonotype was picked up a small number of times. This sequence joins TRBV29-1 and TRBJ1-2; perhaps TRBD1 as D (5 bases). The CDR3 is made up of 11 amino acids. Trimming took off 6 bases at V and 8 bases at J, with 13 bases between the two ends. Germline-derived CDR1 and CDR2 are SQVTM and ANQGSEA. Here the CDR3 DNA reads TGCAGCGTGAGACAGACCATGGGCTACACCTTC. Encoded protein: CSVRQTMGYTF.

Ten or more counts support this clonotype. V usage is TRBV7-2 and J usage is TRBJ2-3, with 9 bases lining up with TRBD2. V lost 2 bases to trimming and J lost 5 bases; unmatched junction nucleotides: 11. Germline CDR1 reads SGHTA; CDR2 reads FQGNSA. This CDR3 has 17 amino acids. CDR3 region: CASSLSLAGSIVDTQYF. CDR3 in DNA: TGTGCCAGCAGCTTATCTCTAGCGGGATCGATTGTAGATACGCAGTATTTT. The variable domain in full, with the rest retrieved from reference TRBV7-2 and TRBJ2-3, is GAGVSQSPSNKVTEKGKDVELRCDPISGHTALYWYRQSLGQGLEFLIYFQGNSAPDKSGLPSDRFSAERTGGSVSTLTIQRTQQEDSAVYLCASSLSLAGSIVDTQYFGPGTRLTVL.

This clonotype has a count of ten or more. The V gene is TRBV20-1, the J gene TRBJ1-1, with TRBD1 as a possible D gene (6 bases). Trimming removed 6 bases at V and 1 base at J, with 9 bases between. The CDR3 has 12 residues. Germline V gene lookup returns CDR1 DFQATT and CDR2 SNEGSKA (reference sequence). The CDR3 region has the DNA TGCAGTGCCAGGGGTCCGAACACTGAAGCTTTCTTT. The encoded protein is CSARGPNTEAFF.

This clonotype was found many times. V usage is TRBV12-3 or TRBV12-4 and J usage is TRBJ1-5, with 8 nucleotides matching TRBD1. V was pared by 5 bases and J by 5 bases, with 5 bases of the junction left unmatched. The CDR3 length is 14 residues. In nucleotides, the CDR3 is TGTGCCAGCAGTGGGACAGGTTGGGATCAGCCCCAGCATTTT. This translates into CASSGTGWDQPQHF.

This clonotype occurred many times. The gene calls are TRBV7-2 and TRBJ1-4; D call uncertain. Germline CDR1 and CDR2: SGHTA and FQGNSA. V was clipped by 0 bases and J by 10 bases, with 12 bases between them. CDR3 size: 14 residues. The CDR3, as DNA: TGTGCCAGCAGCTTAGCCCCAGATAGTGTAAAACTGTTTTTT. Translating it yields CASSLAPDSVKLFF.

Ten or more counts support this clonotype. The rearrangement joins TRBV28 to TRBJ1-1; 7 bases line up with TRBD1. The CDR3 contains 13 residues. Looked up from germline, CDR1 is MDHEN and CDR2 is SYDVKM. The trim removed 9 bases at V and 1 base at J, leaving 5 bases unmatched. This CDR3 reads CARQGGGNTEAFF. The CDR3 nucleotides are TGTGCCAGGCAGGGGGGTGGGAACACTGAAGCTTTCTTT.

This clonotype was observed a handful of times. The V and J genes are TRBV5-1 and TRBJ2-1; TRBD1 matches at 10 bases. This CDR3 spans 15 amino acids. Germline values: CDR1 SGHRS, CDR2 YFSETQ. The trim removed 2 bases at V and 4 bases at J, leaving 3 bases unmatched. The CDR3 here is CASSFVGQGYNEQFF. The DNA for the CDR3 is TGCGCCAGCAGCTTCGTGGGACAGGGGTACAATGAGCAGTTCTTC.

V gene TRBV29-1 combines with J gene TRBJ2-6; 10 bases line up with TRBD1. V gave up 7 bases and J gave up 2 bases; unmatched junction bases: 8. The CDR3 is 16 amino acids. Germline CDR1 is SQVTM and CDR2 is ANQGSEA. CDR3 DNA sequence: TGCAGCGCCCGTCCCGGGACAGGGGCTGGGGCCAACGTCCTGACTTTC. It is translated as CSARPGTGAGANVLTF.

This clonotype came up a few times. The chain recombines TRBV10-3 with TRBJ2-1; perhaps TRBD1 as D (5 bases). Between the trimmed V and J ends, which lost 1 base and 5 bases, there was a span of 9 bases. The CDR3 has 14 amino acids. Germline values: CDR1 ENHRY, CDR2 SYGVKD. The CDR3 loop is CAISEWTPNNEQFF. In DNA, the CDR3 is TGTGCCATCAGTGAGTGGACACCAAACAATGAGCAGTTCTTC.

This clonotype has a count of ten or more. The chain combines TRBV20-1 with TRBJ2-3; D uncertain. Trimming cost V 0 bases and J 5 bases, with 9 bases left between them. Germline-derived CDR1 and CDR2 are DFQATT and SNEGSKA (reference sequence). The CDR3 consists of 13 residues. As DNA, the CDR3 is TGCAGTGCTAGAGATCGGCAAGGAGATACGCAGTATTTT. Residues: CSARDRQGDTQYF.

In its sample, this clonotype was seen many times. V gene TRBV29-1 combines with J gene TRBJ2-1; D unresolved. This CDR3 has 12 residues. Trimming took 3 bases from V and 9 from J, leaving 12 bases between them. Germline loops: CDR1 SQVTM, CDR2 ANQGSEA. This CDR3 is CSVERLDGEQFF. The DNA of the CDR3 is TGCAGCGTTGAGCGGCTAGACGGTGAGCAGTTCTTC.

The V gene is TRBV7-2, the J gene TRBJ2-7; 9 bases match TRBD2. The V gene end was trimmed by 1 base and the J gene end by 5 bases; junction bases not matched to a gene: 3. The germline CDR1 and CDR2 sequences are SGHTA and FQGNSA. This CDR3 is 14 amino acids long. The CDR3 loop is CASSLGASGNEQYF. The CDR3 DNA reads TGTGCCAGCAGCTTAGGTGCTAGCGGGAACGAGCAGTACTTC.

This clonotype has a count of ten or more. The chain recombines TRBV20-1 with TRBJ2-1; D is perhaps TRBD2 (5 bases). The germline V and J ends were trimmed by 6 bases and 7 bases, with 19 bases remaining between them. The CDR3 is made up of 14 amino acids. CDR1 and CDR2 (germline): DFQATT, SNEGSKA (reference sequence). The CDR3 here is CSALEWEISNEQFF. The CDR3 DNA reads TGCAGTGCCCTTGAGTGGGAGATTTCAAATGAGCAGTTCTTC.

The gene calls are TRBV4-1 and TRBJ1-4; TRBD1 matches 7 bases. Germline CDR1 and CDR2: MGHRA and YSYEKL. The CDR3 loop spans 17 amino acids. V dropped 6 bases and J dropped 5; count of bases not matched to a gene: 15. The CDR3 region is CASSQNQGQLGNEKLFF. Here the CDR3 DNA reads TGCGCCAGCAGTCAGAACCAGGGACAGTTGGGAAATGAAAAACTGTTTTTT.

Only a few counts were recorded for this clonotype. The V and J genes are TRBV20-1 and TRBJ2-7, with a possible D match to TRBD1 (6 bases). V lost 6 bases to trimming and J lost 7 bases, with 22 bases between them. The length of the CDR3 is 14 residues. Germline CDR1 DFQATT, CDR2 SNEGSKA (reference sequence). CDR3 sequence reads: CSAHRDTRLGEQYV. The CDR3 nucleotides read TGCAGTGCCCACCGGGACACCCGACTGGGTGAGCAGTACGTC.

This clonotype was seen more than once but under ten times. The chain employs TRBV15 and TRBJ2-1; D is undetermined. Trimming stripped 0 bases from V and 5 bases from J, with 8 bases between. Germline V CDR1 and CDR2: LNHNV, YYDKDF (reference sequence). The CDR3 contains 14 residues. CDR3 DNA: TGTGCCACCAGCAGAGATTTGGCTAACAATGAGCAGTTCTTC. This encodes CATSRDLANNEQFF.

The chain combines TRBV7-6 with TRBJ2-1, with D tentatively TRBD1 (5 bases). The V end lost 0 bases, the J end lost 8 bases, and 11 bases lay between the germline ends. The germline CDR1 and CDR2 sequences are SGHVS and FNYEAQ. This CDR3 has 14 residues. The CDR3 sequence is CASSLAIQGDEQFF. DNA for the CDR3: TGTGCCAGCAGCTTAGCGATTCAGGGTGATGAGCAGTTCTTC.